These T cell receptor beta chains were read from a single sample in a study of cytotoxic CD8 clonotypes in ibrutinib-treated CLL. TCRdb's copy holds only in-frame clones and misses some; the assay was immunoSEQ multiplex PCR. The repertoire holds roughly 300,000 clones, with roughly four fifths as singletons. This specimen consisted of PBMCs, obtained at disease progression, from a patient treated with ibrutinib. These receptor sequences come from a human donor with chronic lymphocytic leukemia. Both conserved end residues are part of each CDR3. The D gene is left open where the match is weak. The listing skips clone size in some rows; elsewhere it reads once, few, many or a size class.

clone_size: few; v_call: TRBV25-1; j_call: TRBJ1-2; d_call: TRBD1; cdr3_aa: CASSEFGGQSPYGYTF; cdr3_nt: TGTGCCAGCAGTGAATTTGGGGGACAGTCACCCTATGGCTACACCTTC
clone_size: few; v_call: TRBV27; j_call: TRBJ2-4; d_call: -; cdr3_aa: CASSLSFGGMDIQYF; cdr3_nt: TGTGCCAGCAGTTTATCTTTTGGGGGGATGGACATTCAGTACTTC
clone_size: -; v_call: TRBV7-9; j_call: TRBJ2-3; d_call: -; cdr3_aa: CASSLDYDTQYF; cdr3_nt: TGTGCCAGCAGCTTAGATTATGATACGCAGTATTTT
clone_size: -; v_call: TRBV4-3; j_call: TRBJ2-7; d_call: TRBD2; cdr3_aa: CASSPRTSLPYEQYF; cdr3_nt: TGCGCCAGCAGCCCTAGGACTAGCCTCCCCTACGAGCAGTACTTC
clone_size: -; v_call: TRBV4-3; j_call: TRBJ1-4; d_call: TRBD1; cdr3_aa: CASSLDRGDEKLFF; cdr3_nt: TGCGCCAGCAGCCTGGACAGGGGAGATGAAAAACTGTTTTTT
clone_size: few; v_call: TRBV7-6; j_call: TRBJ2-7; d_call: -; cdr3_aa: CATQGLGGKTSYEQYF; cdr3_nt: TGTGCCACCCAAGGGCTAGGGGGGAAGACTTCGTACGAGCAGTACTTC
clone_size: -; v_call: TRBV7-3; j_call: TRBJ2-7; d_call: -; cdr3_aa: CASSSQPPPETSDF; cdr3_nt: TGTGCCAGCAGCTCTCAACCACCTCCGGAAACCTCCGACTTC
clone_size: -; v_call: TRBV2; j_call: TRBJ1-5; d_call: -; cdr3_aa: CASSTGRESPPYSNQPQHF; cdr3_nt: TGTGCCAGCAGTACTGGGAGGGAATCCCCCCCTTATAGCAATCAGCCCCAGCATTTT
clone_size: -; v_call: TRBV6-5; j_call: TRBJ1-6; d_call: TRBD1; cdr3_aa: CASSFGQGYHSPLHF; cdr3_nt: TGTGCCAGCAGCTTCGGACAGGGTTATCATTCACCCCTCCACTTT
clone_size: once; v_call: TRBV29-1; j_call: TRBJ1-1; d_call: -; cdr3_aa: CSVERDRTSAFF; cdr3_nt: TGCAGCGTTGAAAGAGATAGGACCTCAGCTTTCTTT
clone_size: -; v_call: TRBV29-1; j_call: TRBJ2-7; d_call: -; cdr3_aa: CSVGGRPYEQYF; cdr3_nt: TGCAGCGTTGGAGGCAGACCCTACGAGCAGTACTTC
clone_size: -; v_call: TRBV5-1; j_call: TRBJ1-3; d_call: -; cdr3_aa: CASSLVALSGNTIYF; cdr3_nt: TGCGCCAGCAGCTTGGTGGCCCTCTCTGGAAACACCATATATTTT
clone_size: few; v_call: TRBV29-1; j_call: TRBJ2-1; d_call: -; cdr3_aa: CSVGAGATRGEQFF; cdr3_nt: TGCAGCGTTGGGGCGGGGGCGACCCGCGGGGAGCAGTTCTTC
clone_size: -; v_call: TRBV27; j_call: TRBJ2-1; d_call: TRBD1; cdr3_aa: CASSLTSPDREVGNEQFF; cdr3_nt: TGTGCCAGCAGTTTAACTTCCCCGGACAGGGAGGTAGGGAATGAGCAGTTCTTC
clone_size: -; v_call: TRBV25-1; j_call: TRBJ2-7; d_call: -; cdr3_aa: CASSEYRRGSYEQYF; cdr3_nt: TGTGCCAGCAGTGAATATCGACGGGGCTCCTACGAGCAGTACTTC
clone_size: once; v_call: TRBV10-1; j_call: TRBJ2-7; d_call: -; cdr3_aa: CASSESTARYEQYF; cdr3_nt: TGCGCCAGCAGTGAGTCAACAGCCCGCTACGAGCAGTACTTC
clone_size: -; v_call: TRBV9; j_call: TRBJ2-7; d_call: -; cdr3_aa: CASSVGASSYEQYF; cdr3_nt: TGTGCCAGCAGCGTAGGTGCCAGTAGCTACGAGCAGTACTTC
clone_size: -; v_call: TRBV7-9; j_call: TRBJ2-5; d_call: -; cdr3_aa: CASSLGAGSYQETQYF; cdr3_nt: TGTGCCAGCAGCTTAGGGGCGGGCAGTTACCAAGAGACCCAGTACTTC
clone_size: few; v_call: TRBV19; j_call: TRBJ1-5; d_call: -; cdr3_aa: CASSTNRVQPQHF; cdr3_nt: TGTGCCAGTAGTACCAACAGGGTTCAGCCCCAGCATTTT
clone_size: -; v_call: TRBV7-7; j_call: TRBJ2-1; d_call: TRBD1; cdr3_aa: CASSPLRTGITYNEQFF; cdr3_nt: TGTGCCAGCAGCCCCCTAAGGACAGGCATAACCTACAATGAGCAGTTCTTC
clone_size: -; v_call: TRBV9; j_call: TRBJ1-5; d_call: -; cdr3_aa: CASSVGPGAYNQPQHF; cdr3_nt: TGTGCCAGCAGCGTAGGGCCGGGGGCCTACAATCAGCCCCAGCATTTT
clone_size: -; v_call: TRBV18; j_call: TRBJ2-7; d_call: -; cdr3_aa: CASSPWARGSFVYEQYF; cdr3_nt: TGTGCCAGCTCACCTTGGGCCAGGGGCTCATTCGTCTACGAGCAGTACTTC
clone_size: few; v_call: TRBV6-1; j_call: TRBJ1-1; d_call: -; cdr3_aa: CASSGYGLPNTEAFF; cdr3_nt: TGTGCCAGCAGTGGGTACGGCCTTCCGAACACTGAAGCTTTCTTT
clone_size: -; v_call: TRBV5-8; j_call: TRBJ1-4; d_call: -; cdr3_aa: CASSLDGQSTNEKLFF; cdr3_nt: TGTGCCAGCAGCTTGGATGGACAGTCAACTAATGAAAAACTGTTTTTT
clone_size: -; v_call: TRBV7-2; j_call: TRBJ1-4; d_call: -; cdr3_aa: CASSLGGREKLFF; cdr3_nt: TGTGCCAGCAGCTTAGGGGGGAGAGAAAAACTGTTTTTT
clone_size: -; v_call: TRBV29-1; j_call: TRBJ1-1; d_call: -; cdr3_aa: CSADEAFF; cdr3_nt: TGCAGCGCCGATGAAGCTTTCTTT
clone_size: -; v_call: TRBV19; j_call: TRBJ2-7; d_call: TRBD2; cdr3_aa: CASSIVISGKPYEQYF; cdr3_nt: TGTGCCAGTAGTATAGTCATCAGCGGGAAACCCTACGAGCAGTACTTC
clone_size: -; v_call: TRBV7-2; j_call: TRBJ1-5; d_call: -; cdr3_aa: CASSLLLNQPQHF; cdr3_nt: TGTGCCAGCAGCTTATTATTGAATCAGCCCCAGCATTTT
clone_size: -; v_call: TRBV7-6; j_call: TRBJ2-7; d_call: -; cdr3_aa: CASSLSGLARSYEQYF; cdr3_nt: TGTGCCAGCAGCTTATCGGGGCTAGCGCGATCCTACGAGCAGTACTTC
clone_size: -; v_call: TRBV12-5; j_call: TRBJ2-5; d_call: -; cdr3_aa: CASGSSRGLGETQYF; cdr3_nt: TGTGCTAGTGGTTCGTCAAGGGGTTTGGGGGAGACCCAGTACTTC
clone_size: once; v_call: TRBV11-2; j_call: TRBJ2-6; d_call: TRBD1; cdr3_aa: CASSLVGQWDGANVLTF; cdr3_nt: TGTGCCAGCAGCTTAGTGGGACAGTGGGATGGGGCCAACGTCCTGACTTTC
clone_size: -; v_call: TRBV27; j_call: TRBJ2-2; d_call: TRBD2; cdr3_aa: CASSATSGRGPGELFF; cdr3_nt: TGTGCCAGCAGTGCGACTAGCGGGAGAGGGCCCGGGGAGCTGTTTTTT
clone_size: -; v_call: TRBV29-1; j_call: TRBJ1-2; d_call: -; cdr3_aa: CSVELGQTNYGYTF; cdr3_nt: TGCAGCGTTGAGTTAGGACAGACTAACTATGGCTACACCTTC
clone_size: -; v_call: TRBV5-6; j_call: TRBJ2-2; d_call: TRBD2; cdr3_aa: CASSLSGLHTGELFF; cdr3_nt: TGTGCCAGCAGCTTGTCGGGACTACACACCGGGGAGCTGTTTTTT
clone_size: few; v_call: TRBV7-6; j_call: TRBJ1-5; d_call: -; cdr3_aa: CASSLEAGDGQPQHF; cdr3_nt: TGTGCCAGCAGCTTAGAGGCAGGGGACGGTCAGCCCCAGCATTTT
clone_size: -; v_call: TRBV4-1; j_call: TRBJ1-4; d_call: TRBD1; cdr3_aa: CASSRAPGTGEEKLFF; cdr3_nt: TGCGCCAGCAGCCGAGCCCCCGGGACAGGGGAGGAAAAACTGTTTTTT
clone_size: -; v_call: TRBV25-1; j_call: TRBJ2-7; d_call: -; cdr3_aa: CASSEWGDRAYEQYF; cdr3_nt: TGTGCCAGCAGTGAATGGGGGGACAGAGCCTACGAGCAGTACTTC
clone_size: -; v_call: TRBV28; j_call: TRBJ2-7; d_call: -; cdr3_aa: CAIADTAGSSYEQYF; cdr3_nt: TGTGCCATCGCGGACACCGCGGGGAGCTCCTACGAGCAGTACTTC
clone_size: -; v_call: TRBV7-3; j_call: TRBJ1-1; d_call: -; cdr3_aa: CASSFLHETEAFF; cdr3_nt: TGTGCCAGCAGCTTTCTCCACGAAACTGAAGCTTTCTTT